A single sample is the source of the 20 T cell receptor beta chains below, sequenced in a study of cytomegalovirus exposure and HLA in healthy donors (dated by TCRdb to about 2017). Library prep was done by the immunoSEQ multiplex PCR assay. A mixture of 60 forward primers for TCR Vbeta segments and 13 reverse primers for TCR Jbeta segments was used in the multiplex PCR. What TCRdb holds here is the immuneACCESS table cut down to in-frame rearrangements. Part of the clones is not present; checked against another copy, under half of the missing clones reflect an unresolved V gene, and the others are unexplained. For this sample there are some 150,000 clones; 79% appear just once. About 6.7% of the sample goes to the ten largest clones. The sequenced sample was PBMCs. Receptor source: a woman aged 40 to 49 in good health and CMV-seropositive.

V gene TRBV28 combines with J gene TRBJ1-1; 9 bases fit TRBD1. With V trimmed by 4 bases and J by 4 bases, 7 bases remained unmatched. CDR3 length: 15 residues. Germline CDR1 reads MDHEN; CDR2 reads SYDVKM. CDR3 coding DNA: TGTGCCAGCAGTTACGAACAGGGGGCACTCACTGAAGCTTTCTTT. Translating gives CASSYEQGALTEAFF.

This rearrangement joins TRBV30 to TRBJ1-2, with TRBD1 identical over 9 bases. J gave up 4 bases and V 5 bases, and 5 bases lay outside the gene matches. The CDR3 is made up of 13 amino acids. The germline gives CDR1 GTSNPN, CDR2 SVGIG (reference sequence). In nucleotides, the CDR3 is TGTGCCTGGCGGACAGGGGATTTCTATGGCTACACCTTC. It is translated as CAWRTGDFYGYTF.

Turning to this clone: The junction differs from germline at one of its ends, possibly a read error. The J gene is TRBJ1-2, the V gene TRBV7-9; D gene unclear. This CDR3 contains 13 residues. Germline assignment: CDR1 SEHNR and CDR2 FQNEAQ (reference sequence). Here the CDR3 reads CSSSSVPLYGYTF. CDR3 nucleotide sequence: TGTTCCAGCAGCTCCGTTCCCCTCTATGGCTACACCTTC.

The rearrangement links TRBV2 to TRBJ1-3; 7 nucleotides agree with TRBD1. The CDR3 length is 16 residues. Trimming removed 5 bases from V and 0 bases from J; junction bases left unmatched: 7. Germline V lookup: CDR1 SNHLY, CDR2 FYNNEI. CDR3 loop: CASSRQGTVSGNTIYF. As DNA, the CDR3 is TGTGCCAGCAGTAGACAGGGAACCGTCTCTGGAAACACCATATATTTT.

This clone was observed a handful of times. V is TRBV7-9 and J is TRBJ2-4; the D gene is possibly TRBD1 (5 bases). This CDR3 spans 16 amino acids. Germline values: CDR1 SEHNR, CDR2 FQNEAQ (reference sequence). The CDR3 bases are TGTTCCGTGATACCCAGGCAGGGATTTACCAAAAACATTCAGTACTTC. Translating it yields CSVIPRQGFTKNIQYF.

The CDR3 region is CASSRQGVKETQYF. As DNA, the CDR3 is TGTGCCAGCAGTCGACAGGGGGTGAAAGAGACCCAGTACTTC. The chain has TRBV7-9 and TRBJ2-5; the match to TRBD1 covers 9 bases. CDR1 and CDR2 (germline): SEHNR, FQNEAQ (reference sequence). V shed 6 bases, J shed 3 bases, and the junction held 5 bases outside the gene matches. The CDR3 runs to 14 residues.

The gene calls are TRBV4-1 and TRBJ2-1, with 8 bases that match TRBD1. This CDR3 is 16 amino acids long. Per germline, CDR1 MGHRA and CDR2 YSYEKL. With V trimmed by 4 bases and J by 6 bases, 11 bases remained unmatched. CDR3 in amino acids: CASSLTGQGGVNEQFF. CDR3 sequence (DNA): TGCGCCAGCAGCCTCACAGGACAGGGTGGGGTCAATGAGCAGTTCTTC.

The chain combines TRBV19 with TRBJ2-2, with a weak D call TRBD1 (6 bases). The germline CDR1 and CDR2 sequences are LNHDA and SQIVND (reference sequence). With 5 bases removed from V and 5 bases from J, the gap between germline ends came to 15 bases. The CDR3 sequence is 15 residues long. CDR3 coding DNA: TGTGCCAGTAGTCTTAACCTGGGGGCGACCGGGGAGCTGTTTTTT. As protein: CASSLNLGATGELFF.

This chain links TRBV6-1 with TRBJ2-2; D remains ambiguous. From germline, CDR1 is MNHNS and CDR2 SASEGT. V was shortened by 7 bases and J by 4 bases, with 13 bases between the two germline ends. The CDR3 loop spans 14 amino acids. The chain's CDR3 is CASILDPATGELFF. CDR3 coding DNA: TGTGCCAGCATCCTAGACCCGGCCACCGGGGAGCTGTTTTTT.

The J gene is TRBJ2-7, the V gene TRBV2; 14 bases are a match to TRBD2. V gave up 6 bases and J gave up 9 bases; unmatched junction bases: 4. The V gene's germline CDR1 is SNHLY and CDR2 FYNNEI. The CDR3 is made up of 13 amino acids. The CDR3 coding sequence is TGTGCCAGCAGAGGGACTAGCGGGGGTTGGCAGTACTTC. This sequence encodes CASRGTSGGWQYF. Based on the CDR3 plus reference TRBV2 and TRBJ2-7, the full variable domain is EPEVTQTPSHQVTQMGQEVILRCVPISNHLYFYWYRQILGQKVEFLVSFYNNEISEKSEIFDDQFSVERPDGSNFTLKIRSTKLEDSAMYFCASRGTSGGWQYFGPGTRLTVT.

This clone was seen only a few times. This chain connects TRBV27 to TRBJ2-7; 9 positions match TRBD1. The length of the CDR3 is 18 residues. With 5 bases clipped from V and 2 bases from J, the junction kept 16 bases outside the gene matches. Germline lookup yields CDR1 MNHEY and CDR2 SMNVEV (reference sequence). This chain's CDR3 is CASSPRSPNRGRTYEQYF. CDR3 coding DNA: TGTGCCAGCAGTCCCCGAAGCCCCAACAGGGGGCGAACCTACGAGCAGTACTTC.

This sequence joins TRBV5-6 and TRBJ1-2; D not certain. Germline CDR1 reads SGHDT; CDR2 reads YYEEEE. Trimming left V 1 base short and J 0 bases short, with 7 bases between. This CDR3 is built from 14 residues. The CDR3 DNA is TGTGCCAGCAGCTTGTTCAGTTCTAACTATGGCTACACCTTC. Its protein is CASSLFSSNYGYTF.

V and J are TRBV5-1 and TRBJ2-2, with D perhaps TRBD1 (7 bases). The ends were cut back, 2 bases at V and 7 bases at J, with 12 bases in the middle. CDR3 length equals 14 residues. Germline V lookup: CDR1 SGHRS, CDR2 YFSETQ. For the CDR3, the DNA is TGCGCCAGCAGCTTAGACAGGGAGGACGGGGAGCTGTTTTTT. It translates to CASSLDREDGELFF.

V usage is TRBV5-4 and J usage is TRBJ2-1; D gene ambiguous. The germline CDR1 and CDR2 sequences are SGHNT and YYREEE (reference sequence). Trimming took 0 bases from V and 9 from J, leaving 10 bases between them. CDR3 length: 13 amino acids. The CDR3 loop reads CASSLDQGAEQFF. DNA of the CDR3: TGTGCCAGCAGCTTGGATCAAGGAGCTGAGCAGTTCTTC.

The rearrangement uses TRBV18 and TRBJ2-2, with D unresolved. The CDR3 has 12 residues. Trimming removed 5 bases at V and 7 bases at J, with 8 bases between. CDR1 and CDR2 (germline): KGHSH, LQKENI. This CDR3 reads CASSTTSGELFF. The CDR3 nucleotides read TGTGCCAGCTCAACTACAAGCGGGGAGCTGTTTTTT.

This sequence joins TRBV28 and TRBJ2-5, with D perhaps matching TRBD2 (5 bases). Judging by the DNA end, TRBJ2-7 fits better; the J call may be wrong. The CDR3 contains 12 residues. Germline V lookup: CDR1 MDHEN, CDR2 SYDVKM. CDR3 amino acids: CAARGYRDEQYF. In DNA, the CDR3 is TGTGCCGCGCGCGGGTACCGAGACGAGCAGTACTTC.

V is TRBV6-5 and J is TRBJ1-6; the D gene is possibly TRBD1 (6 bases). Germline V gene sequence: CDR1 MNHEY, CDR2 SVGAGI. This CDR3 has 13 amino acids. V was clipped by 8 bases and J by 7 bases, with 12 bases between them. CDR3 coding DNA: TGTGCCAGCTGGCAGGGGAGAAATTCACCCCTCCACTTT. Translation gives CASWQGRNSPLHF.

This chain links TRBV7-2 with TRBJ2-7; D remains unclear. Trimming took off 2 bases at V and 0 bases at J, with 5 bases between the two ends. The CDR3 covers 13 residues. Germline V gene lookup returns CDR1 SGHTA and CDR2 FQGNSA. The CDR3 sequence: CASSLSSSYEQYF. The CDR3 DNA is TGTGCCAGCAGCTTATCCAGCTCCTACGAGCAGTACTTC.

The chain combines TRBV2 with TRBJ2-5; 10 bases fit TRBD2. Germline V lookup: CDR1 SNHLY, CDR2 FYNNEI. This CDR3 spans 13 amino acids. Trimming took 8 bases from V and 7 from J; bases not matched to a gene: 7. The CDR3 DNA reads as TGTGCCAGCGAGCGGGGGGGAGGTGTGACCCAGTACTTC. It translates to CASERGGGVTQYF.

The chain carries TRBV28 and TRBJ1-2; D is ambiguous. V dropped 10 bases and J dropped 5 bases, with 14 bases sitting between them. This CDR3 spans 12 amino acids. Germline V CDR1 and CDR2: MDHEN, SYDVKM. The CDR3 spells CATDFGLYGYTF. The CDR3 DNA reads as TGTGCCACCGACTTTGGGTTATATGGCTACACCTTC.